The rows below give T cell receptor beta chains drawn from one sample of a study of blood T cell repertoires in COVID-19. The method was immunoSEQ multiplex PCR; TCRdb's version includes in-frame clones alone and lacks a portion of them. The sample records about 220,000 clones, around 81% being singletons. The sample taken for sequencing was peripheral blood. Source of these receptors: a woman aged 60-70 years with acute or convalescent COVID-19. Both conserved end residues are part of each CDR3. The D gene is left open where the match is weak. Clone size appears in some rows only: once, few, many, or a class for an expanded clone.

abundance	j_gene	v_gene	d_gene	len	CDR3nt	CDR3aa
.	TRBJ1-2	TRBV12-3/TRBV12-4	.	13	TGTGCCAGCAGTTTAGCAGGGGGTAGGGGCTACACCTTC	CASSLAGGRGYTF
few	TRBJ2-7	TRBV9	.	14	TGTGCCAGCAGCGAGGGGGGGATCCTAGGCGAGCAGTACTTC	CASSEGGILGEQYF
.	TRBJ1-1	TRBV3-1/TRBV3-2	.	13	TGTGCCAGCAGCCAAAGCTATTTCGTCGAAGCTTTCTTT	CASSQSYFVEAFF
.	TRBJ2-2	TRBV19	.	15	TGTGCCAGTAGTTCGCCGGGACAGAACACCGGGGAGCTGTTTTTT	CASSSPGQNTGELFF
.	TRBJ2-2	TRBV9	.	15	TGTGCCAGCAGCGTAGGCAGGGCTTACACCGGGGAGCTGTTTTTT	CASSVGRAYTGELFF
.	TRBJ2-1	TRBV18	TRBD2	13	TGTGCCAGCTCACCCGGGAGGGTCGGTGAGCAGTTCTTC	CASSPGRVGEQFF
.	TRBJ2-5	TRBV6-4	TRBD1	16	TGTGCCAGCAGTTTGACTCCCCGGACAGGCCAAGAGACCCAGTACTTC	CASSLTPRTGQETQYF
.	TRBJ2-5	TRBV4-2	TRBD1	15	TGTGCCAGCAGCCAAGGTACAGGGGCCCGGGAGACCCAGTACTTC	CASSQGTGARETQYF
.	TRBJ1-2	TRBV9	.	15	TGTGCCAGCAGCGTAGGCATGCAGGGTTATGGCGGCTACACCTTC	CASSVGMQGYGGYTF
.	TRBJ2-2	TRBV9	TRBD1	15	TGTGCCAGCAGCCAAGGACAGGGGGTATCGGGGGAGCTGTTTTTT	CASSQGQGVSGELFF